Detailed here is one T cell receptor (beta chain). The antigen it recognizes is unknown. No clone much larger than this one lies a single base away; base qualities are absent. The entry originates in a study of T cell repertoires in cytomegalovirus infection (dated by TCRdb to the late 2010s). In terms of the full investigation: Peptide stimulations targeted recently identified HLA-C-restricted CMV epitopes, whose presentation resists viral immunomodulation, together with well-studied HLA-B-restricted epitopes. Donor HLA type was relevant to the analysis, because carriage of CMV infection together with the matching HLA type was indicated by public TCR beta signatures. Summary of the overall study and its limitations: Carriers of CMV infection plus the relevant HLA type were discriminated by the cumulative frequency of public TCR beta family members in the study cohort and in an independent roughly 370-donor cohort. The ex vivo response was dominated by HLA-C-restricted CMV-specific TCR beta clonotypes, which also provided the single most frequent clonotype in two of eight donors.

Sequencing was carried out with an Illumina HiSeq 1500. TCRdb reran the public reads through fastp at Q25 and MiXCR, keeping productive beta chains. Here each entry gathers all rows of one CDR3 protein and keeps the most common genes and DNA. Here the sample has around 85,000 distinct CDR3 sequences; about half occur a single time. Roughly 93% of the sample is held by the ten biggest clonotypes. CDR1 SGHTA and CDR2 FQGTGA were looked up in the germline V gene. From the cysteine up to the phenylalanine, the CDR3 has a length of 15 residues. Kept here is only the CDR3 DNA, which spans 45 bases and is read in frame from base 1. The junction shows trimming of 5 bases on V and 8 bases on J, and the gene matches do not reach 6 bases of it. This sample's treatment or condition label indicates: in vitro stimulation with specific CMV peptide epitopes to enrich CMV-specific T cells.

The receptor was isolated from a human donor in good health (CMV status not recorded). Some clones in this sample may be carry-over from other donors' samples. The source was CD8+ T cells from cultured PBMCs, collected from culture after CMV antigen stimulation. The chain is encoded by TRBV7-3 joined to TRBJ2-1; 13 bases in the middle match TRBD2. CDR3 protein: CASSTTSGGAHEQFF. DNA sequence: TGTGCCAGCAGCACAACTAGCGGGGGGGCCCATGAGCAGTTCTTC.